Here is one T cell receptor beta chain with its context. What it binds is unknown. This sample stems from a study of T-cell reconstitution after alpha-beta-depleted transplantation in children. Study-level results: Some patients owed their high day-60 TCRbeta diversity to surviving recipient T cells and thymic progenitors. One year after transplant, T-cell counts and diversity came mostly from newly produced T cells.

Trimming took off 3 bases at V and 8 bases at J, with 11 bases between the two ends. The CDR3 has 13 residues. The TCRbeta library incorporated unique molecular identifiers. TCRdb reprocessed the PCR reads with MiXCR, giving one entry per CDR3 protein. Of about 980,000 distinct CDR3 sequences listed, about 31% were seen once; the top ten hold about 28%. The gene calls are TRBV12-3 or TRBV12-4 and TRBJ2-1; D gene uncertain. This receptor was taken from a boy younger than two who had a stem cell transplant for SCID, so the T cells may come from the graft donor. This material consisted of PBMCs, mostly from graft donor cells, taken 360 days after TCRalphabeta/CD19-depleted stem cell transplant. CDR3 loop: CASSFSFFDEQFF. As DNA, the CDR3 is TGTGCCAGCAGTTTTTCGTTCTTTGATGAGCAGTTCTTC.